This T cell receptor (beta chain) was obtained from a study of blood T cell repertoires in COVID-19. Study overall: Samples of COVID-19 (acute and convalescent) were obtained from the United States, Italy and Spain.

The germline V and J ends were trimmed by 7 bases and 4 bases, with 13 bases remaining between them. This CDR3 spans 13 amino acids. Repertoires were generated with immunoSEQ multiplex PCR, while TCRdb's copy carries only in-frame clones and drops some. The data contain under 350,000 clones, roughly 85% of them singletons. Sample: peripheral blood. The chain combines TRBV12-3 or TRBV12-4 with TRBJ1-2; the D is unclear. This receptor was taken from a woman aged 70-85 years with acute or convalescent COVID-19. CDR3: CASTLRAGYGYTF. Here the CDR3 DNA reads TGTGCCAGCACCCTCCGGGCGGGCTATGGCTACACCTTC.